Listed below are T cell receptor beta chains from one sample, sequenced in a study of T cell responses to AZD1222 COVID-19 vaccine. TCRdb keeps only in-frame clones here, not all; method: immunoSEQ multiplex PCR. The sample consists of over 85,000 clones, roughly 90% of them appearing once. Sequencing was performed on peripheral blood, taken 28 days after the second AZD1222 dose. These TCRs come from an adult who received the AZD1222 COVID-19 vaccine. Both conserved end residues are part of each CDR3. The D gene is left open where the match is weak. Clone size, where shown, is once, few, many, or a class for clones that have expanded.

TRBD1 | TRBJ1-3 | once | TRBV4-1 | TGCGCCAGCAGCCAAGGCAGGCCCGGGGACAGGAGCTCTGGAAACACCATATATTTT | CASSQGRPGDRSSGNTIYF
NA | TRBJ1-2 | NA | TRBV12-3/TRBV12-4 | TGTGCCAGCAGTTTAGGAGGTAACTATGGCTACACCTTC | CASSLGGNYGYTF
NA | TRBJ1-2 | NA | TRBV6-2/TRBV6-3 | TGTGCCAGCAGTTATCGGAGGGACTATGGCTACACCTTC | CASSYRRDYGYTF
NA | TRBJ1-1 | NA | TRBV3-1/TRBV3-2 | TGTGCCAGCAGCCTTCGACTCTCTGAAGCTTTCTTT | CASSLRLSEAFF
NA | TRBJ1-2 | NA | TRBV4-1 | TGCGCCAGCAGCCAAGATAACTTGGTGGATGGCTACACCTTC | CASSQDNLVDGYTF
TRBD1 | TRBJ1-3 | NA | TRBV27 | TGTGCCAGCAGTTTATCGGACAGGGCACTCCACATATATTTT | CASSLSDRALHIYF
NA | TRBJ2-7 | NA | TRBV4-2 | TGTGCCAGCAGCCAAGATCCGGCAGCGGCCTACGAGCAGTACTTC | CASSQDPAAAYEQYF
TRBD2 | TRBJ2-1 | NA | TRBV4-2 | TGTGCCAGCAGCCAAGAACCAGCGGGAGCGGGGAATGAGCAGTTCTTC | CASSQEPAGAGNEQFF
TRBD1 | TRBJ1-2 | NA | TRBV28 | TGTGCCAGCAGTTCGGGACAGGGAGGTCCCCACACCTTC | CASSSGQGGPHTF
TRBD2 | TRBJ2-7 | NA | TRBV5-8 | TGTGCCAGCAGCTTGTCGGGAGGTCTCTACGAGCAGTACTTC | CASSLSGGLYEQYF
TRBD1 | TRBJ1-1 | NA | TRBV29-1 | TGCAGCGTTGGAGACAGGGTGCCGGCTTTCTTT | CSVGDRVPAFF
NA | TRBJ1-2 | NA | TRBV4-1 | TGCGCCAGCAGCCAAGGTTCTGGAGCTAACTATGGCTACACCTTC | CASSQGSGANYGYTF
NA | TRBJ1-4 | NA | TRBV30 | TGTGCCTGGAATAACCGGGGGGCGGATGAAAAACTGTTTTTT | CAWNNRGADEKLFF
NA | TRBJ1-3 | NA | TRBV28 | TGTGCCAGCGGAATCTCTGGAAACACCATATATTTT | CASGISGNTIYF
TRBD2 | TRBJ2-1 | NA | TRBV5-1 | TGCGCCAGCAGCTTGACTAGCGCGAGCTCCTACAATGAGCAGTTCTTC | CASSLTSASSYNEQFF
NA | TRBJ1-2 | NA | TRBV11-2 | TGTGCCAGCAGCTTAGAACGGGGTCGGGGAGGCTACACCTTC | CASSLERGRGGYTF
NA | TRBJ2-3 | NA | TRBV7-2 | TGTGCCAGCAGCTTAGCCGTCTGGACAGATACGCAGTATTTT | CASSLAVWTDTQYF
NA | TRBJ1-2 | NA | TRBV28 | TGTGCCAGCAGTTCCCTACAGGGTTATGGCTACACCTTC | CASSSLQGYGYTF
TRBD1 | TRBJ2-2 | NA | TRBV3-1/TRBV3-2 | TGTGCCAGCAGCCAAGGCCTGACAGGGGTGACCGGGGAGCTGTTTTTT | CASSQGLTGVTGELFF
NA | TRBJ2-1 | once | TRBV12-3/TRBV12-4 | TGTGCCAGCAGTCAACTGGATGAGCAGTTCTTC | CASSQLDEQFF
NA | TRBJ1-1 | NA | TRBV2 | TGTGCCAGCAGTTCGAAGTACACTGAAGCTTTCTTT | CASSSKYTEAFF
TRBD1 | TRBJ2-1 | few | TRBV12-5 | TGTGCTAGTGAGATAGGACAGGGCAGTGATGAGCAGTTCTTC | CASEIGQGSDEQFF
TRBD1 | TRBJ1-2 | once | TRBV2 | TGTGCCAGCAGGGACAGGGGGGACTATGGCTACACCTTC | CASRDRGDYGYTF
NA | TRBJ2-7 | NA | TRBV19 | TGTGCCAGTAGGTTCGCGGGACAAAGCTCCTACGAGCAGTACTTC | CASRFAGQSSYEQYF
NA | TRBJ1-2 | NA | TRBV6-5 | TGTGCCAGCATCCGAACAGGGATGGGCGGCTACACCTTC | CASIRTGMGGYTF
TRBD2 | TRBJ2-1 | NA | TRBV30 | TGTGCCTGCTCAGCGGGAGGGAGGCACAATGAGCAGTTCTTC | CACSAGGRHNEQFF
NA | TRBJ2-1 | NA | TRBV18 | TGTGCCAGCTCACCACCGAGTGTAAATGAGCAGTTCTTC | CASSPPSVNEQFF
NA | TRBJ1-2 | NA | TRBV7-8 | TGTGCCAGCAGCTTTCAGGGCAGCTATGGCTACACCTTC | CASSFQGSYGYTF
TRBD2 | TRBJ2-3 | NA | TRBV3-1/TRBV3-2 | TGTGCCAGCAGCCAAGATCCCAGCGGGATCGGCACAGATACGCAGTATTTT | CASSQDPSGIGTDTQYF
TRBD2 | TRBJ2-1 | NA | TRBV18 | TGTGCCAGCTCACCTGGGACTAGCGGGAGAACTGAGCAGTTCTTC | CASSPGTSGRTEQFF
NA | TRBJ2-1 | NA | TRBV19 | TGTGCCAGTAGTATAGATCGAGATGAGCAGTTCTTC | CASSIDRDEQFF
NA | TRBJ2-5 | NA | TRBV2 | TGTGCCAGCAGTGTTCAGGTTGGAGAGACCCAGTACTTC | CASSVQVGETQYF
NA | TRBJ1-6 | NA | TRBV6-5 | TGTGCCAGCAGTTACTCGAGAGTCAATTCACCCCTCCACTTT | CASSYSRVNSPLHF
TRBD1 | TRBJ1-2 | NA | TRBV5-6 | TGTGCCAGCAGCCGGGGACAGGGGACTCTTAACTATGGCTACACCTTC | CASSRGQGTLNYGYTF
NA | TRBJ1-3 | NA | TRBV28 | TGTGCCAGCAGGACACACGGGGTGGTTGGAAACACCATATATTTT | CASRTHGVVGNTIYF
TRBD1 | TRBJ1-3 | once | TRBV5-1 | TGCGCCAGCAGCTTGGGTCCCAGGGGGCAAGGAAACACCATATATTTT | CASSLGPRGQGNTIYF
NA | TRBJ1-2 | NA | TRBV6-5 | TGTGCCAGCACCCGTCTTGAGAGAGCTAACTATGGCTACACCTTC | CASTRLERANYGYTF
NA | TRBJ1-1 | once | TRBV5-1 | TGCGCCAGCAGCTTGGGAAAGGAAGGAGCTGAAGCTTTCTTT | CASSLGKEGAEAFF
NA | TRBJ1-1 | NA | TRBV2 | TGTGCCAGCAGAGAACAGGGGAACACTGAAGCTTTCTTT | CASREQGNTEAFF
NA | TRBJ1-5 | NA | TRBV30 | TGTGCCTGGAGTGTGCAGGGCAATCAGCCCCAGCATTTT | CAWSVQGNQPQHF
TRBD2 | TRBJ2-1 | NA | TRBV20-1 | TGCAGTGCTAGTCTCGGCGGGACTAGCGGGTTCAATGAGCAGTTCTTC | CSASLGGTSGFNEQFF
TRBD2 | TRBJ2-7 | once | TRBV4-1 | TGCGCCAGCAGCCAACCACCCGGGACTAGTAGCTACGAGCAGTACTTC | CASSQPPGTSSYEQYF
NA | TRBJ1-5 | NA | TRBV4-1 | TGCGCCAGCAGCCAAGTTGGGGCAGGGGCCAATCAGCCCCAGCATTTT | CASSQVGAGANQPQHF
TRBD2 | TRBJ2-3 | NA | TRBV10-1 | TGCGCCAGCAGTGATAAGGCTAGCGGGAGTACGCAGTATTTT | CASSDKASGSTQYF
NA | TRBJ1-6 | once | TRBV15 | TGTGCCACCAGCAGTAATAATTCACCCCTCCACTTT | CATSSNNSPLHF